These 4 T cell receptor beta chains came from one sample sequenced in a study of molecular identifiers for immune sequencing clone quantification. TCRdb reprocessed the PCR reads with MiXCR, giving one entry per CDR3 protein. The table shows 80,000 to 95,000 distinct CDR3 sequences, with around 20% occurring only once. Source material: naive CD8+ T cells from blood, with Jurkat cell RNA spiked in. Subset noted: FACS-sorted CD8+CD4-CCR7+CD45RA+ naive T cells. Every receptor here comes from a human donor in good health. Some libraries in this study had Jurkat cell RNA spiked in.

In regard to this clonotype: A read error may be the cause here, since a much bigger clone is one base away. This CDR3 is CASSAGDRNSEQFF. The CDR3 bases are TGTGCCAGCTCCGCCGGAGACAGGAACAGTGAGCAGTTCTTC. The chain has TRBV2 and TRBJ2-1, with D maybe TRBD1 (6 bases). In germline, CDR1 is SNHLY, CDR2 FYNNEI. The CDR3 has 14 amino acids. The V end lost 8 bases, the J end lost 9 bases, and 20 bases lay between the germline ends.

Many counts were recorded for this clonotype. The chain combines TRBV19 with TRBJ2-7; 14 nucleotides line up with TRBD2. CDR1 and CDR2 (germline): LNHDA, SQIVND (reference sequence). The CDR3 contains 16 residues. With V trimmed by 2 bases and J by 9 bases, 9 bases remained unmatched. This CDR3 is CASSILPGLAGEGQYF. CDR3 in DNA: TGTGCCAGTAGTATACTACCGGGACTAGCGGGAGAAGGGCAGTACTTC. Variable domain in full (rest from reference TRBV19 and TRBJ2-7): DGGITQSPKYLFRKEGQNVTLSCEQNLNHDAMYWYRQDPGQGLRLIYYSQIVNDFQKGDIAEGYSVSREKKESFPLTVTSAQKNPTAFYLCASSILPGLAGEGQYFGPGTRLTVT.

This clonotype was seen many times. This CDR3 is CASSPRLHRGNEQFF. The CDR3 coding sequence is TGTGCCAGCAGCCCAAGACTCCACCGGGGCAATGAGCAGTTCTTC. This chain links TRBV28 with TRBJ2-1, with D perhaps matching TRBD2 (5 bases). V was cut by 6 bases and J by 6 bases, with 18 bases left in between. The CDR3 is made up of 15 amino acids. Germline V lookup: CDR1 MDHEN, CDR2 SYDVKM.

Ten or more counts support this clonotype. CDR3 DNA sequence: TGTGCCAGCAGCTTAGAAGTGGCTAGCGGGCGAAACGAGCAGTACTTC. Encoded protein: CASSLEVASGRNEQYF. This rearrangement joins TRBV7-9 to TRBJ2-7, with 8 bases identical to TRBD2. Germline assignment: CDR1 SEHNR and CDR2 FQNEAQ (reference sequence). Trimming at V came to 1 base and at J to 5 bases, leaving 10 bases not matched to a gene. The CDR3 totals 16 residues.